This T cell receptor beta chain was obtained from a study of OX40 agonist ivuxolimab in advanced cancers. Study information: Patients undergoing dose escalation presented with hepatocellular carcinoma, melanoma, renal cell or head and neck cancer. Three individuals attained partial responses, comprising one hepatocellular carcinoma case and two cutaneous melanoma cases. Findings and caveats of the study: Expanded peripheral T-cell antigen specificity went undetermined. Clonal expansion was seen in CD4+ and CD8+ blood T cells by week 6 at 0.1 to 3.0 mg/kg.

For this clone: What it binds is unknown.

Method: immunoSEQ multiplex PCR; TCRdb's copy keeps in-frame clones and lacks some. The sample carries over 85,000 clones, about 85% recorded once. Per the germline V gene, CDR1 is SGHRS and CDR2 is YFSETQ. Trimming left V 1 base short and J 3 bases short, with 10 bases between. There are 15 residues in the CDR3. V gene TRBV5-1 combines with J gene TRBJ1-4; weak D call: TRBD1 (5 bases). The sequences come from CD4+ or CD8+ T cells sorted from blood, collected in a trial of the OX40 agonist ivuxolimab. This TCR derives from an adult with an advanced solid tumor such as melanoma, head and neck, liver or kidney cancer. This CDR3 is CASSLTTASNEKLFF. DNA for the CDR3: TGCGCCAGCAGCTTGACGACAGCCTCTAATGAAAAACTGTTTTTT.